A selection of T cell receptor beta chains follows, all from one sample in a study of radiotherapy plus CTLA-4 blockade in lung cancer. Clones were read by immunoSEQ multiplex PCR, and TCRdb kept only the in-frame ones, dropping some. The table includes 12,000 to 15,000 clones, approximately 70% detected once. Sequencing used peripheral blood, obtained from a patient treated with radiotherapy plus ipilimumab. Every receptor here comes from a human donor with non-small cell lung cancer whose response to radiotherapy plus ipilimumab could not be evaluated. Both conserved end residues are part of each CDR3. The D gene is left open where the match is weak. Size tells how often a clone was seen (once, few, many) or the class of an expanded clone, and some rows leave it out.

J gene: TRBJ2-1; V gene: TRBV7-9; CDR3 length: 12; D gene: -; clone size: -; CDR3 DNA: TGTGCCAGCAGCTTAAACGGAGAAGGGCAGTTCTTC; CDR3 protein: CASSLNGEGQFF
J gene: TRBJ2-1; V gene: TRBV29-1; CDR3 length: 12; D gene: -; clone size: -; CDR3 DNA: TGCAGCACTTACCGGGGCTACAATGAGCAGTTCTTC; CDR3 protein: CSTYRGYNEQFF
J gene: TRBJ1-5; V gene: TRBV7-8; CDR3 length: 16; D gene: -; clone size: -; CDR3 DNA: TGTGCCAGCAGCTTAAGCCGGACAGACCCCAATCAGCCCCAGCATTTT; CDR3 protein: CASSLSRTDPNQPQHF
J gene: TRBJ1-1; V gene: TRBV30; CDR3 length: 13; D gene: -; clone size: -; CDR3 DNA: TGTGCCTGGAGTCCCAGGGGTCGGACTGAAGCTTTCTTT; CDR3 protein: CAWSPRGRTEAFF
J gene: TRBJ2-2; V gene: TRBV5-1; CDR3 length: 15; D gene: -; clone size: -; CDR3 DNA: TGCGCCAGCAGGGAAATCTTGACGGGCACCGGGGAGCTGTTTTTT; CDR3 protein: CASREILTGTGELFF
J gene: TRBJ1-1; V gene: TRBV5-4; CDR3 length: 15; D gene: -; clone size: few; CDR3 DNA: TGTGCCAGCAGCTTGGTCGAGACAGGGAACACTGAAGCTTTCTTT; CDR3 protein: CASSLVETGNTEAFF
J gene: TRBJ2-5; V gene: TRBV2; CDR3 length: 12; D gene: -; clone size: -; CDR3 DNA: TGTGCCGGCCAATCAAGCGGAAAGACCCAGTACTTC; CDR3 protein: CAGQSSGKTQYF
J gene: TRBJ1-5; V gene: TRBV5-3; CDR3 length: 15; D gene: -; clone size: -; CDR3 DNA: TGTGCCAGAAACGGAGCCCTCCTTAGCAATCAGCCCCAGCATTTT; CDR3 protein: CARNGALLSNQPQHF
J gene: TRBJ2-3; V gene: TRBV25-1; CDR3 length: 15; D gene: -; clone size: -; CDR3 DNA: TGTGCCAGCAGTGAGGGGACATTTAGCACAGATACGCAATATTTT; CDR3 protein: CASSEGTFSTDTQYF
J gene: TRBJ2-3; V gene: TRBV19; CDR3 length: 14; D gene: -; clone size: -; CDR3 DNA: TGTGCCACCCAACGCAGGCCGAGCACAGATACGCAGTATTTT; CDR3 protein: CATQRRPSTDTQYF
J gene: TRBJ2-5; V gene: TRBV6-1; CDR3 length: 15; D gene: TRBD1; clone size: -; CDR3 DNA: TGTGCCACCAATGATAACAGGGGGCTGGGTGAGACCCAGTACTTC; CDR3 protein: CATNDNRGLGETQYF
J gene: TRBJ2-3; V gene: TRBV28; CDR3 length: 13; D gene: -; clone size: -; CDR3 DNA: TGTGCCAGTGAAGGACAGCGCACAGATACGCAGTATTTT; CDR3 protein: CASEGQRTDTQYF
J gene: TRBJ1-1; V gene: TRBV30; CDR3 length: 13; D gene: -; clone size: -; CDR3 DNA: TGTGCCTGGACGATACAACGTAACACTGAAGCTTTCTTT; CDR3 protein: CAWTIQRNTEAFF
J gene: TRBJ2-1; V gene: TRBV19; CDR3 length: 15; D gene: -; clone size: -; CDR3 DNA: TGTGCCAGTTCCCCTGGGGGGAGCTCCTACAATGAGCAGTTCTTC; CDR3 protein: CASSPGGSSYNEQFF
J gene: TRBJ2-2; V gene: TRBV7-3; CDR3 length: 20; D gene: TRBD2; clone size: -; CDR3 DNA: TGTGCCAGCGCTCCCGGAGGACTAGCGGGGGGAATGCCTGACACCGGGGAGCTGTTTTTT; CDR3 protein: CASAPGGLAGGMPDTGELFF
J gene: TRBJ1-1; V gene: TRBV18; CDR3 length: 14; D gene: -; clone size: few; CDR3 DNA: TGTGCCAGCTCACCTGGTGCGGCAGGGGAAGAAGCTTTCTTT; CDR3 protein: CASSPGAAGEEAFF
J gene: TRBJ1-2; V gene: TRBV2; CDR3 length: 12; D gene: TRBD1; clone size: few; CDR3 DNA: TGTGCCAGCAGAACAGGGGGAGGCGGCTACACCTTC; CDR3 protein: CASRTGGGGYTF
J gene: TRBJ2-3; V gene: TRBV7-6; CDR3 length: 14; D gene: TRBD1; clone size: -; CDR3 DNA: TGTGCCAGCAGCTTCGGGACAGGTCGAGATACGCAGTATTTT; CDR3 protein: CASSFGTGRDTQYF
J gene: TRBJ2-2; V gene: TRBV7-2; CDR3 length: 16; D gene: -; clone size: few; CDR3 DNA: TGTGCCAGCTCTTTGCAGGGGATTAAGAACACCGGGGAGCTGTTTTTT; CDR3 protein: CASSLQGIKNTGELFF
J gene: TRBJ2-5; V gene: TRBV20-1; CDR3 length: 11; D gene: -; clone size: once; CDR3 DNA: TGCAGTGCCTACACTAGAGAGACCCAGTACTTC; CDR3 protein: CSAYTRETQYF
J gene: TRBJ2-7; V gene: TRBV7-3; CDR3 length: 15; D gene: TRBD1; clone size: -; CDR3 DNA: TGTGCCAGCAGCGCGACCGGGACAGGATCCTACGAGCAGTACTTC; CDR3 protein: CASSATGTGSYEQYF
J gene: TRBJ2-3; V gene: TRBV7-9; CDR3 length: 13; D gene: -; clone size: -; CDR3 DNA: TGTGCCAGCAGCCCAGCGATAGGAGATACGCAGTATTTT; CDR3 protein: CASSPAIGDTQYF
J gene: TRBJ1-3; V gene: TRBV14; CDR3 length: 16; D gene: -; clone size: few; CDR3 DNA: TGTGCCAGCAGCCTCGAAAGACTCTACTCTGGAAACACCATATATTTT; CDR3 protein: CASSLERLYSGNTIYF
J gene: TRBJ2-1; V gene: TRBV19; CDR3 length: 15; D gene: -; clone size: -; CDR3 DNA: TGTGCCAGTAGTATTACTGCTCCTGCTCACAATGAGCAGTTCTTC; CDR3 protein: CASSITAPAHNEQFF
J gene: TRBJ2-2; V gene: TRBV5-1; CDR3 length: 16; D gene: TRBD2; clone size: -; CDR3 DNA: TGCGCCAGCAGCCAACTAGCGGGGGGGCGAACCGGGGAGCTGTTTTTT; CDR3 protein: CASSQLAGGRTGELFF
J gene: TRBJ2-2; V gene: TRBV27; CDR3 length: 15; D gene: TRBD1; clone size: -; CDR3 DNA: TGTGCCAGCAGTCCCTGGACAGGGGACACCGGGGAGCTGTTTTTT; CDR3 protein: CASSPWTGDTGELFF
J gene: TRBJ2-3; V gene: TRBV14; CDR3 length: 15; D gene: TRBD1; clone size: -; CDR3 DNA: TGTGCCAGCAGCCGACAGGGGAACTGGGGAGATACGCAGTATTTT; CDR3 protein: CASSRQGNWGDTQYF
J gene: TRBJ1-1; V gene: TRBV6-5; CDR3 length: 14; D gene: -; clone size: -; CDR3 DNA: TGTGCCAGCAGTCAGAGGCAATTGAACACTGAAGCTTTCTTT; CDR3 protein: CASSQRQLNTEAFF
J gene: TRBJ1-2; V gene: TRBV4-1; CDR3 length: 18; D gene: -; clone size: -; CDR3 DNA: TGCGCCAGCAGCCAAGTAATAAAACGGTCCAGGGCTTTTCATGGCTACACCTTC; CDR3 protein: CASSQVIKRSRAFHGYTF
J gene: TRBJ2-2; V gene: TRBV19; CDR3 length: 14; D gene: -; clone size: once; CDR3 DNA: TGTGCCAGTAGGAGGTCCAGACTCACCGGGGAGCTGTTTTTT; CDR3 protein: CASRRSRLTGELFF
J gene: TRBJ1-1; V gene: TRBV30; CDR3 length: 16; D gene: TRBD1; clone size: -; CDR3 DNA: TGTGCCTGGAGTGTACGTCGGACAGGGGAGAGGGCTGAAGCTTTCTTT; CDR3 protein: CAWSVRRTGERAEAFF
J gene: TRBJ1-5; V gene: TRBV19; CDR3 length: 13; D gene: -; clone size: few; CDR3 DNA: TGTGCCAGTAGTAAATCGACAGTTCAGCCCCAGCATTTT; CDR3 protein: CASSKSTVQPQHF
J gene: TRBJ1-2; V gene: TRBV6-1; CDR3 length: 14; D gene: TRBD1; clone size: -; CDR3 DNA: TGTGCCATATCCCGGACAGGGAGGGACTATGGCTACACCTTC; CDR3 protein: CAISRTGRDYGYTF
J gene: TRBJ1-1; V gene: TRBV18; CDR3 length: 12; D gene: -; clone size: -; CDR3 DNA: TGTGCCAGCTCACCATATGGCAGGGAAGCTTTCTTT; CDR3 protein: CASSPYGREAFF
J gene: TRBJ1-1; V gene: TRBV6-1; CDR3 length: 14; D gene: -; clone size: -; CDR3 DNA: TGTGCCAGCAGTCGTGACATCCTGAACACTGAAGCTTTCTTT; CDR3 protein: CASSRDILNTEAFF
J gene: TRBJ2-7; V gene: TRBV5-4; CDR3 length: 14; D gene: TRBD2; clone size: -; CDR3 DNA: TGTGCCAGCAGCCCTGAGCGGGACTCCTACGAGCAGTACTTC; CDR3 protein: CASSPERDSYEQYF
J gene: TRBJ2-7; V gene: TRBV9; CDR3 length: 14; D gene: TRBD2; clone size: -; CDR3 DNA: TGTGCCAGCAGCGTAGGGCGGGGGGCCTACGAGCAGTACTTC; CDR3 protein: CASSVGRGAYEQYF
J gene: TRBJ2-2; V gene: TRBV2; CDR3 length: 14; D gene: -; clone size: -; CDR3 DNA: TGTGCCAGCAGTGAAATCTACTACACCGGGGAGCTGTTTTTT; CDR3 protein: CASSEIYYTGELFF
J gene: TRBJ2-5; V gene: TRBV28; CDR3 length: 15; D gene: TRBD2; clone size: few; CDR3 DNA: TGTGCCAGCACTACTAGCGGGGGGCGTAGCGGGACCCAGTACTTC; CDR3 protein: CASTTSGGRSGTQYF
J gene: TRBJ2-5; V gene: TRBV4-1; CDR3 length: 15; D gene: -; clone size: few; CDR3 DNA: TGCGCCAGCAGCCCCGGCAGGGGATTTCAAGAGACCCAGTACTTC; CDR3 protein: CASSPGRGFQETQYF